Shown below are 11 T cell receptor beta chains from a single sample sequenced in a study of spatial heterogeneity in lung cancer. As to time point: blood at routine non-recurrence follow-up after resection. One entry per CDR3 protein results from TCRdb running MiXCR on the 5' RACE reads. The repertoire holds over 85,000 distinct CDR3 sequences, with just under 20% as singletons. Sample: PBMCs, taken at follow-up. Receptors originate from a male donor with early-stage non-small cell lung cancer.

The sample holds a few counts of this clonotype. V usage is TRBV5-1 and J usage is TRBJ1-1, with D uncertain. V lost 2 bases to trimming and J lost 2 bases, with 10 bases between them. The CDR3 is made up of 14 amino acids. Per germline, CDR1 SGHRS and CDR2 YFSETQ. Here the CDR3 DNA reads TGCGCCAGCAGCTTTCGGCACGGCAACACTGAAGCTTTCTTT. Amino acid sequence: CASSFRHGNTEAFF.

This clonotype was counted between two and nine times. The chain couples TRBV3-1 to TRBJ2-1; D not certain. The CDR3 is 14 residues long. V gave up 0 bases and J gave up 12 bases, with 15 bases separating them. Germline CDR1 LGHDT, CDR2 YNNKEL (reference sequence). Here the CDR3 reads CASSQEISIKSQFF. CDR3 sequence (DNA): TGTGCCAGCAGCCAAGAAATTTCCATAAAGTCGCAGTTCTTC.

The V gene is TRBV7-9, the J gene TRBJ2-2; no clear D gene. This CDR3 spans 14 amino acids. Germline CDR1 SEHNR, CDR2 FQNEAQ (reference sequence). Between the trimmed V and J ends, which lost 1 base and 1 base, there was a span of 4 bases. Here the CDR3 DNA reads TGTGCCAGCAGCTTAGGATTGAACACCGGGGAGCTGTTTTTT. Translated, it gives CASSLGLNTGELFF.

This clonotype was seen ten or more times. CDR3 amino acids: CASSLVPGPQETQYF. The CDR3 nucleotides read TGTGCCAGCAGCTTAGTCCCAGGGCCACAAGAGACCCAGTACTTC. The rearrangement uses TRBV7-2 and TRBJ2-5; weak D call: TRBD1 (5 bases). Per the germline V gene, CDR1 is SGHTA and CDR2 is FQGNSA. The ends were cut back, 1 base at V and 2 bases at J, with 11 bases in the middle. This CDR3 has 15 residues.

The chain links TRBV12-3 or TRBV12-4 to TRBJ2-2, with a tentative D call TRBD1 (6 bases). The CDR3 is 17 residues long. V was shortened by 4 bases and J by 6 bases, with 21 bases between the two germline ends. In DNA form, the CDR3 reads TGTGCCAGCAGTTCAGAATACAGGGTCGGCGGAGCCGGGGAGCTGTTTTTT. As protein: CASSSEYRVGGAGELFF.

This clonotype showed up many times. The chain recombines TRBV6-2 or TRBV6-3 with TRBJ2-3; D not resolved. Trimming cost V 3 bases and J 3 bases, with 10 bases left between them. This CDR3 has 14 amino acids. Germline V gives CDR1 MNHEY, CDR2 SVGEGT. The CDR3 DNA reads TGTGCCAGCAGTTATGTCCTGGGGACAGATACGCAGTATTTT. Its protein product is CASSYVLGTDTQYF.

The rearrangement joins TRBV24-1 to TRBJ2-2, with TRBD2 matching over 9 bases. V was clipped by 0 bases and J by 4 bases; unmatched bases: 5. Germline values: CDR1 KGHDR, CDR2 SFDVKD. The CDR3 has 17 amino acids. Written as DNA, the CDR3 is TGTGCCACCAGTGATTTGGAGGCGGGGGGGCCCACCGGGGAGCTGTTTTTT. It codes for CATSDLEAGGPTGELFF.

This clonotype turned up a few times. This chain joins TRBV6-1 and TRBJ1-5, with 7 bases matching TRBD1. After removal of 4 bases from V and 4 bases from J, the junction contained 7 bases not matched to a gene. Germline V gene data show CDR1 as MNHNS and CDR2 as SASEGT. CDR3 length: 15 amino acids. The CDR3 spells CASSGTGQANQPQHF. CDR3 DNA sequence: TGTGCCAGCAGTGGAACAGGACAGGCAAATCAGCCCCAGCATTTT.

This clonotype showed up just a few times. V is TRBV12-3 or TRBV12-4 and J is TRBJ1-2, with TRBD1 matching 9 bases. The V gene end was trimmed by 6 bases and the J gene end by 7 bases; junction bases not matched to a gene: 6. The CDR3 spans 13 residues. CDR3 loop: CASSRDRVGGYTF. In nucleotides, the CDR3 is TGTGCCAGCAGCCGGGACAGGGTTGGTGGCTACACCTTC.

CDR3 residues: CASSYSGREADTQYF. The CDR3, as DNA: TGTGCCAGCAGCTATAGCGGGAGGGAGGCAGATACGCAGTATTTT. The chain employs TRBV7-2 and TRBJ2-3; 11 bases are a match to TRBD2. V trimming: 4 bases; J trimming: 4 bases; junction bases outside the gene matches: 4. The CDR3 extends over 15 amino acids. Per germline, CDR1 SGHTA and CDR2 FQGNSA.

The gene calls are TRBV5-1 and TRBJ2-7; 8 bases fit TRBD1. V dropped 5 bases and J dropped 5; count of bases not matched to a gene: 9. From germline, CDR1 is SGHRS and CDR2 YFSETQ. CDR3 size: 14 residues. The CDR3 region is CASRLGQGGDEQYF. The DNA for the CDR3 is TGCGCCAGCAGGCTCGGACAGGGAGGTGACGAGCAGTACTTC. The full variable domain, in which reference TRBV5-1 and TRBJ2-7 provide the parts outside the CDR3, is KAGVTQTPRYLIKTRGQQVTLSCSPISGHRSVSWYQQTPGQGLQFLFEYFSETQRNKGNFPGRFSGRQFSNSRSEMNVSTLELGDSALYLCASRLGQGGDEQYFGPGTRLTVT.